This T cell receptor (beta chain) was captured by sequencing in a study of T cells in Graves' hyperthyroidism and ophthalmopathy. Study-wide background: Peripheral blood collection took place at initial diagnosis, before any treatment.

Study observations and caveats: In validation, the model predicted ophthalmopathy. These predictions came a median approximately 6.5 months before onset.

From RNA transcripts, TCR beta CDR3 regions were amplified. Primed by the HTBI set, a first-round RT-PCR was run on the TCR CDR3. From the multiplex PCR reads, TCRdb called clonotypes with MiXCR, one entry per CDR3 protein. The sample shows roughly 550,000 distinct CDR3 sequences, 16% of them seen only once. Ophthalmopathy patients had moderate-to-severe active disease, CAS ≥3, NOSPECS ≥4, and disease duration under 3 months. A word on this clonotype: The target antigen is unknown.

The CDR3 runs to 11 residues. Trimming shortened V by 5 bases and J by 10 bases, and 11 bases separated the two germline ends. Looked up from germline, CDR1 is SGHAT and CDR2 is FQNNGV. The sequence was obtained from a woman younger than 45 with Graves' ophthalmopathy. Material for sequencing was blood. The rearrangement links TRBV11-2 to TRBJ1-1; D remains unclear. The CDR3 nucleotides read TGTGCCAGCAGCCCTAAAACCGGAGCTTTCTTT. This encodes CASSPKTGAFF.